The clone carrying this T cell receptor (beta chain) has just a few counts. Antigen specificity is unknown. The data stem from a study of blood T cells in healthy people across ages. Study context: T cells yielded about one barcoded beta molecule per two cells through template switching. Whole-study findings and limits: With age, beta diversity per million T cells declined roughly linearly, significantly by about 40. Any changes in expanded clonotypes were possibly confounded, as donor CMV status remained unknown.

This CDR3 has 14 amino acids. The V segment lost 5 bases and the J segment 2 bases; nucleotides outside the gene matches: 1. The germline V gene encodes CDR1 KGHDR and CDR2 SFDVKD. A sample-barcoded 5' primer and a J-beta primer mix were used in a second PCR of about 7 to 12 cycles. MiXCR, run by TCRdb on the 5' RACE reads, gives a single entry per CDR3 protein. The repertoire consists of some 1.7 million distinct CDR3 sequences, with 25% to 30% occurring once and the leading ten covering over 7%. Each of the donors had around 9 milliliters of peripheral blood drawn into EDTA-treated Vacutainer tubes.

The gene calls are TRBV24-1 and TRBJ2-1; 8 bases line up with TRBD2. Source material: blood. The TCR originated in a woman aged 25 to 45 in good health. CDR3 region: CATSAAGAYNEQFF. In DNA form, the CDR3 reads TGTGCCACCAGTGCAGCGGGAGCCTACAATGAGCAGTTCTTC.